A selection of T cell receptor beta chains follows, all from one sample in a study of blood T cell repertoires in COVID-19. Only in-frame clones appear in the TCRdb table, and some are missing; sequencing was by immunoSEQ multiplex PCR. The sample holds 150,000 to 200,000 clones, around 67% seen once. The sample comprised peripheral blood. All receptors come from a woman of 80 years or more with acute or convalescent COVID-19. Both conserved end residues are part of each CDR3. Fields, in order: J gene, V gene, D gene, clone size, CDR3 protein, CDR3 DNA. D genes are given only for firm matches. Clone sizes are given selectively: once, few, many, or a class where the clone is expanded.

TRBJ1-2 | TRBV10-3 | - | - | CAIRGAQAGNYGYTF | TGTGCCATCAGGGGGGCACAAGCGGGGAACTATGGCTACACCTTC
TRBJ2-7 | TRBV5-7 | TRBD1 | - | CASSSGQGYYEQYF | TGTGCCAGCAGCTCGGGACAGGGTTACTACGAGCAGTACTTC
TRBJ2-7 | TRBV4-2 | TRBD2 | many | CASSQDAPSSGTYYEQYF | TGTGCCAGCAGCCAAGATGCCCCTTCTAGCGGTACCTACTACGAGCAGTACTTC
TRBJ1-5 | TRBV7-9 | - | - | CASSLDSGQGQPQHF | TGTGCCAGCAGCTTAGATAGTGGTCAGGGTCAGCCCCAGCATTTT
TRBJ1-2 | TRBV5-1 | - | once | CASSLEVPGPYGYTF | TGCGCCAGCAGCTTGGAGGTGCCAGGCCCCTATGGCTACACCTTC
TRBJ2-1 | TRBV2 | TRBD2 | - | CASSEAGGEFEQFF | TGTGCCAGCAGTGAAGCGGGAGGGGAGTTTGAGCAGTTCTTC
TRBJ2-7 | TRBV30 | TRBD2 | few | CAWSRSAAGGAGEQYF | TGTGCCTGGAGTAGGTCGGCAGCGGGAGGGGCTGGGGAGCAGTACTTC
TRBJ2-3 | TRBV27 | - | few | CASSFAFTDTQYF | TGTGCCAGCAGTTTCGCGTTCACAGATACGCAGTATTTT
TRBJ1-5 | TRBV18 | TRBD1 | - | CASSPDRGRYSNQPQHF | TGTGCCAGCTCACCAGACAGGGGGAGGTATAGCAATCAGCCCCAGCATTTT
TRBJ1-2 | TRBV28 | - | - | CASSPTNYGYTF | TGTGCCAGCAGCCCTACTAACTATGGCTACACCTTC
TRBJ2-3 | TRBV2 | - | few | CASSDTAGTDTQYF | TGTGCCAGCAGTGATACAGCGGGCACAGATACGCAGTATTTT
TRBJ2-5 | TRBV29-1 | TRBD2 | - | CSVRATSGQETQYF | TGCAGCGTCCGCGCCACTAGCGGGCAAGAGACCCAGTACTTC
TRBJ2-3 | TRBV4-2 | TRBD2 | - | CASSLRPGGGGTQYF | TGTGCCAGCAGCCTACGCCCGGGAGGGGGAGGTACGCAGTATTTT
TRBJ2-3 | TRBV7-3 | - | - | CASSPSRDLTSTDTQYF | TGTGCCAGCAGCCCGAGCCGGGATCTCACTAGCACAGATACGCAGTATTTT
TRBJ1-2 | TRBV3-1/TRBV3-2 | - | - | CASSLGTTQNYGYTF | TGTGCCAGCAGCCTTGGGACAACACAGAACTATGGCTACACCTTC
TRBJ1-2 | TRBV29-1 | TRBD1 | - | CSVGTGSYGYTF | TGCAGCGTTGGGACAGGGAGCTATGGCTACACCTTC
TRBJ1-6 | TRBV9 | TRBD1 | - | CASSGGQGASSPLHF | TGTGCCAGCAGCGGAGGACAGGGGGCTAGTTCACCCCTCCACTTT